This TCR beta chain was observed in a study of T cell changes during pregnancy in multiple sclerosis. Some clones are missing from TCRdb's copy, which holds only in-frame ones; the method was immunoSEQ multiplex PCR. The table shows some 21,000 clones, with about 91% occurring only once. The source of this sequence is a female donor with multiple sclerosis, enrolled in a pregnancy study. The sample here was CD4+ T cells from peripheral blood mononuclear cells, taken in the third trimester of pregnancy.

The DNA of the CDR3 is TGCAGCGTTGAAGCGGGGTCAGATACGCAGTATTTT. Protein sequence: CSVEAGSDTQYF. The genes are TRBV29-1 and TRBJ2-3; the D gene is possibly TRBD2 (5 bases). Germline CDR1 is SQVTM and CDR2 is ANQGSEA. The CDR3 spans 12 residues. V gave up 1 base and J gave up 4 bases, with 6 bases separating them.